This passage covers 32 T cell receptor beta chains from one sample sequenced in a study of read filtering for tumor transcriptome and immune sequencing (dated by TCRdb to the early 2020s). The data were produced on an Illumina HiSeq 4000. The Immunoverse kit was used to build TCR libraries from about 430 ng RNA, with molecular barcoded adaptors covering alpha/delta and beta/gamma chains. TCRdb cleaned the public reads at Q25 with fastp, built clones with MiXCR and kept in-frame beta chains. Under each unique CDR3 protein, matching rows form one entry showing the most common genes and DNA. This sample holds approximately 40,000 distinct CDR3 sequences; around 15% were observed only once. The top ten constitute about 25% of the sample. The sequenced sample was a population of CD138-negative cells sorted from bone marrow. The cell subset or site label corresponds to: bone marrow mononuclear cells depleted of CD138+ plasma/myeloma cells by negative magnetic selection. Source of these receptors: a donor at least 40 years old with multiple myeloma.

Regarding this clonotype: It is likely a read error, because the conserved phenylalanine at the end of the CDR3 is missing. The chain carries TRBV6-6 and TRBJ2-7; D not resolved. V was trimmed by 6 bases and J by 3 bases, leaving 12 bases between them. CDR3 length equals 13 residues. Germline V gene sequence: CDR1 MNHNY, CDR2 SVGAGI (reference sequence). DNA of the CDR3: TGTGCCAGCAGCCGATTTGACGGCTACGAGCAGTACCTC. It codes for CASSRFDGYEQYL.

At least ten counts were recorded for this clonotype. A much larger clone lies a single base off, so this may be a read error. The chain links TRBV20-1 to TRBJ1-4; D uncertain. Germline V gene data show CDR1 as DFQATT and CDR2 as SNEGSKA (reference sequence). This CDR3 has 15 amino acids. The CDR3 bases are TGCAGTGCTAGAGATAAGAGGGTGACTAATGAAAAACGGTTTTTT. Its translation: CSARDKRVTNEKRFF.

Many counts were recorded for this clonotype. The chain couples TRBV5-1 to TRBJ2-1, with D tentatively TRBD1 or TRBD2 (5 bases each). V was clipped by 7 bases and J by 0 bases, with 17 bases between them. Per germline, CDR1 SGHRS and CDR2 YFSETQ. CDR3 size: 16 residues. The CDR3 DNA reads as TGCGCCAGCGCATTAGGGGAGCGAACCTCCTACAATGAGCAGTTCTTC. It encodes CASALGERTSYNEQFF.

This clonotype has a count of ten or more. V and J are TRBV5-1 and TRBJ2-1; TRBD1 might be the D (6 bases). Trimming took off 2 bases at V and 7 bases at J, with 16 bases between the two ends. The germline CDR1 and CDR2 sequences are SGHRS and YFSETQ. The CDR3 sequence is 15 residues long. The CDR3 DNA reads as TGCGCCAGCAGCTTTGGGACACCCAGGGCGAATGAGCAGTTCTTC. It codes for CASSFGTPRANEQFF.

This clonotype was recorded many times. The gene calls are TRBV11-2 and TRBJ2-7; TRBD2 aligns across 8 bases. The trim removed 3 bases at V and 6 bases at J, leaving 7 bases unmatched. Germline lookup yields CDR1 SGHAT and CDR2 FQNNGV. The CDR3 is 14 amino acids. The DNA of the CDR3 is TGTGCCAGCAGCTTGGATTCCGGGACTAGCGAGCAGTACTTC. Its protein is CASSLDSGTSEQYF.

This clonotype was counted many times. The chain recombines TRBV7-2 with TRBJ2-3; 7 bases map to TRBD1. V shed 5 bases and J 0 bases; nucleotides not matched to a gene: 5. CDR3 size: 15 residues. CDR1 and CDR2 from the germline V gene are SGHTA and FQGNSA. The CDR3 sequence is CASSRDRLSTDTQYF. The DNA of the CDR3 is TGTGCCAGCAGCCGGGACAGACTAAGCACAGATACGCAGTATTTT.

This clonotype was observed at least ten times. The CDR3 DNA reads TGTGCCAGCAGTTTAGACAACGGCATCGGGGCCAACGTCCTGACTTTC. It specifies CASSLDNGIGANVLTF. The chain recombines TRBV12-3 or TRBV12-4 with TRBJ2-6, with D unclear. The V gene lost 1 base and the J gene lost 4 bases, with 11 bases spanning the gap. This CDR3 is built from 16 residues.

In its sample, this clonotype was seen many times. The V call is TRBV11-2, the J call TRBJ2-3, with 12 bases that match TRBD2. Trimming removed 1 base from V and 6 bases from J; junction bases left unmatched: 11. The germline V gene has CDR1 SGHAT and CDR2 FQNNGV. This CDR3 contains 18 residues. The CDR3 nucleotides read TGTGCCAGCAGCTTAGTCGCTTCCACTAGCGGGAGGCGGGATACGCAGTATTTT. Amino acid sequence: CASSLVASTSGRRDTQYF.

This clonotype has a count of ten or more. The junction departs from the called germline gene at one end, perhaps through a read error. The chain has TRBV7-2 and TRBJ2-5, with TRBD1 matching over 7 bases. CDR1 is SGHTA, CDR2 FQGNSA, per germline. This CDR3 spans 14 amino acids. This CDR3 reads CASSPGQTQGTQYF. The CDR3 bases are TGTGCCAGCAGCCCGGGACAGACCCAAGGGACCCAGTACTTC.

There are many counts of this clonotype. V gene TRBV5-1 combines with J gene TRBJ2-1; 8 nucleotides agree with TRBD2. The CDR3 consists of 14 residues. The junction had 5 bases not matched to a gene; V was cut back by 4 bases and J by 5 bases. The germline gives CDR1 SGHRS, CDR2 YFSETQ. The CDR3 bases are TGCGCCAGCAGCAACGGGACTAGAAACAATGAGCAGTTCTTC. Protein product: CASSNGTRNNEQFF.

There are many counts of this clonotype. The chain carries TRBV5-1 and TRBJ1-4; 12 bases line up with TRBD1. The V gene end was trimmed by 0 bases and the J gene end by 4 bases; junction bases not matched to a gene: 4. This CDR3 is 17 amino acids long. CDR1 and CDR2 (germline): SGHRS, YFSETQ. For the CDR3, the DNA is TGCGCCAGCAGCTTGGGGGACAGGGGGCCTATTAATGAAAAACTGTTTTTT. Its protein is CASSLGDRGPINEKLFF. The full variable domain, in which reference TRBV5-1 and TRBJ1-4 provide the parts outside the CDR3, is KAGVTQTPRYLIKTRGQQVTLSCSPISGHRSVSWYQQTPGQGLQFLFEYFSETQRNKGNFPGRFSGRQFSNSRSEMNVSTLELGDSALYLCASSLGDRGPINEKLFFGSGTQLSVL.

A few counts support this clonotype. This may be a read error, as it is one base from a much larger clone. The chain joins TRBV6-5 to TRBJ1-2; D possibly corresponds to TRBD1 (5 bases). The CDR3 is 14 amino acids. Germline lookup yields CDR1 MNHEY and CDR2 SVGAGI. CDR3 in DNA: TGTGCCAGCAGTCGACAGATTACTAACTATGGCTACGCCTTC. The encoded protein is CASSRQITNYGYAF.

This clonotype appeared many times. The chain joins TRBV7-9 to TRBJ2-7; 7 nucleotides match TRBD2. The CDR3 runs 15 residues. In germline, CDR1 is SEHNR, CDR2 FQNEAQ (reference sequence). With V trimmed by 2 bases and J by 5 bases, 9 bases remained unmatched. The CDR3 DNA sequence: TGTGCCAGCAGCTTATGGGGCGGGAGTACGGACGAGCAGTACTTC. The encoded protein is CASSLWGGSTDEQYF.

The rearrangement joins TRBV5-1 to TRBJ2-6; possibly TRBD1 for D (6 bases). V dropped 0 bases and J dropped 1 base, with 11 bases sitting between them. CDR1 SGHRS and CDR2 YFSETQ come from the germline V gene. The CDR3 contains 17 residues. The CDR3 nucleotides read TGCGCCAGCAGCTTGGAATTTCAGGGGTCTGGGGCCAACGTCCTGACTTTC. Protein: CASSLEFQGSGANVLTF.

This clonotype was observed at least ten times. V gene TRBV20-1 combines with J gene TRBJ2-3, with no clear D. Trimming pared 1 base from V and 3 bases from J, leaving 8 bases between. Germline V gene lookup returns CDR1 DFQATT and CDR2 SNEGSKA (reference sequence). This CDR3 region has 13 residues. Here the CDR3 reads CSARVENTDTQYF. CDR3 bases: TGCAGTGCTAGAGTTGAGAATACAGATACGCAGTATTTT.

This clonotype was counted many times. The chain joins TRBV4-2 to TRBJ2-1, with TRBD2 identical over 10 bases. The CDR3 is 18 amino acids. Per germline, CDR1 LGHNA and CDR2 YNFKEQ. With V trimmed by 3 bases and J by 8 bases, 16 bases remained unmatched. DNA for the CDR3: TGTGCCAGCAGCCATCCTTGGACTAGCGGAGGGGTTGGGCATGAGCAGTTCTTC. Encoded protein: CASSHPWTSGGVGHEQFF.

Notes on this clonotype: Given a much more abundant clone one base away, this may be a read error. The V call is TRBV20-1, the J call TRBJ1-5; maybe TRBD1 (6 bases). Germline loops: CDR1 DFQATT, CDR2 SNEGSKA (reference sequence). The CDR3 runs to 14 residues. This CDR3 is CSAAAGVSNRPQHF. DNA for the CDR3: TGCAGTGCCGCCGCAGGGGTTAGCAATCGGCCCCAGCATTTT.

Many counts were recorded for this clonotype. This chain joins TRBV7-3 and TRBJ2-2; the match to TRBD2 covers 10 bases. CDR3 length equals 18 residues. Germline trimming cut 4 bases from V and 7 bases from J; bases unmatched to any gene: 15. The germline V gene has CDR1 SGHTA and CDR2 FQGTGA. The CDR3 DNA reads as TGTGCCAGCAGCTCACCCCCCGCCGCTAGCGGGAGTAGCGGGGAGCTGTTTTTT. It translates to CASSSPPAASGSSGELFF. Filled out from reference TRBV7-3 and TRBJ2-2, the complete variable domain reads GAGVSQTPSNKVTEKGKYVELRCDPISGHTALYWYRQSLGQGPEFLIYFQGTGAADDSGLPNDRFFAVRPEGSVSTLKIQRTERGDSAVYLCASSSPPAASGSSGELFFGEGSRLTVL.

The count of this clonotype is one. A much larger clonotype is one base distant, so this may be a read error. The chain recombines TRBV5-5 with TRBJ2-7; D is undetermined. CDR1 and CDR2 from the germline V gene are SGHKS and YYEKEE (reference sequence). The length of the CDR3 is 14 residues. The CDR3 sequence: CTSSLAGQSDEQYF. DNA of the CDR3: TGTACCAGCAGCTTGGCCGGTCAGAGCGACGAGCAGTACTTC. Looking up the rest from reference TRBV5-5 and TRBJ2-7 gives the full variable domain: DAGVTQSPTHLIKTRGQQVTLRCSPISGHKSVSWYQQVLGQGPQFIFQYYEKEERGRGNFPDRFSARQFPNYSSELNVNALLLGDSALYLCTSSLAGQSDEQYFGPGTRLTVT.

The chain is built from TRBV6-6 and TRBJ2-7, with a possible D match to TRBD1 (5 bases). Germline CDR1 is MNHNY and CDR2 is SVGAGI (reference sequence). Trimming left V 0 bases short and J 4 bases short, with 13 bases between. The CDR3 has 15 residues. This CDR3 reads CASSYSSGFTYEQYF. CDR3 nucleotide sequence: TGTGCCAGCAGTTACTCGTCAGGGTTTACATACGAGCAGTACTTC.

The table lists this clonotype with many counts. The CDR3 DNA sequence: TGTGCCAGCAGCTTATCGGGGGGTCGGACTGAAGCTTTCTTT. Its translation is CASSLSGGRTEAFF. The V call is TRBV7-2, the J call TRBJ1-1, with a weak D call TRBD1 (5 bases). The CDR3 is 14 residues long. The germline CDR1 and CDR2 sequences are SGHTA and FQGNSA. Trimming stripped 2 bases from V and 5 bases from J, with 12 bases between.

This clonotype has ten or more counts. The chain joins TRBV3-1 to TRBJ2-1; D not resolved. The CDR3 runs to 11 residues. Per germline, CDR1 LGHDT and CDR2 YNNKEL (reference sequence). The ends were cut back, 0 bases at V and 15 bases at J, with 9 bases in the middle. CDR3 nucleotide sequence: TGTGCCAGCAGCCAAGATCATGTCCCGTTCTTC. Its translation is CASSQDHVPFF.

This clonotype came up a few times. The chain employs TRBV7-9 and TRBJ2-3, with 7 bases fitting TRBD1. The V and J ends lost 4 bases and 1 base, in that order; junction bases with no gene match: 5. Germline loops: CDR1 SEHNR, CDR2 FQNEAQ (reference sequence). The CDR3 loop spans 15 amino acids. Here the CDR3 DNA reads TGTGCCAGCAGCTCGACAGGGAAGGGCACAGATACGCAGTATTTT. Its protein is CASSSTGKGTDTQYF.

This clonotype was seen at least ten times. The rearrangement joins TRBV20-1 to TRBJ2-7; possibly TRBD1 for D (5 bases). The V and J ends lost 3 bases and 1 base respectively, with 7 bases between them. Germline V CDR1 and CDR2: DFQATT, SNEGSKA (reference sequence). The CDR3 consists of 12 residues. CDR3 protein: CSASAGSYEQYF. The CDR3 bases are TGCAGTGCTAGCGCAGGGTCCTACGAGCAGTACTTC.

This clonotype has only a few counts. A much larger clone sits a single nucleotide away, making a read error possible. This chain connects TRBV4-2 to TRBJ2-3; D unresolved. Germline V gene data show CDR1 as LGHNA and CDR2 as YNFKEQ. The V end was cut by 4 bases, the J end by 5 bases, with 10 bases between. The CDR3 consists of 13 residues. CDR3 nucleotide sequence: TGTGCCAGCAGCCCAGATAGGAAAGATACGCAGTATTTT. Its translation is CASSPDRKDTQYF.

This clonotype was detected ten times or more. The rearrangement joins TRBV7-3 to TRBJ2-2; the D gene is possibly TRBD2 (6 bases). The CDR3 covers 15 residues. Germline values: CDR1 SGHTA, CDR2 FQGTGA. Trimming left V 2 bases short and J 2 bases short, with 9 bases between. In DNA form, the CDR3 reads TGTGCCAGCAGCTTACAGCGGGTTAACACCGGGGAGCTGTTTTTT. Residues: CASSLQRVNTGELFF.

This chain links TRBV24-1 with TRBJ2-2; 7 nucleotides match TRBD1. The germline V gene has CDR1 KGHDR and CDR2 SFDVKD. J lost 5 bases, V lost 9 bases, and 5 bases had no gene match. This CDR3 contains 13 residues. DNA of the CDR3: TGTGCCACCGGGGGCAGGGGGACCGGGGAGCTGTTTTTT. Its translation: CATGGRGTGELFF.

This clonotype has just one count. This likely came from a read error, as a far larger clone is one base away. V gene TRBV3-1 combines with J gene TRBJ2-5, with 16 bases matching TRBD2. This CDR3 comprises 18 residues. Trimming took 4 bases from V and 11 from J; bases not matched to a gene: 16. Germline V gene lookup returns CDR1 LGHDT and CDR2 YNNKEL (reference sequence). The CDR3 loop reads CASSLAGTSGRAYDEQYF. The CDR3, as DNA: TGTGCCAGCAGCCTTGCCGGGACTAGCGGGAGGGCGTACGATGAGCAGTACTTC.

The sample holds one count of this clonotype. A far bigger clonotype differs at one base, so this is likely a read error. The chain combines TRBV20-1 with TRBJ1-6, with 9 positions matching TRBD1. In germline, CDR1 is DFQATT, CDR2 SNEGSKA (reference sequence). There are 15 residues in the CDR3. The CDR3 protein is CSARGGGTGRTEAYF. The CDR3 nucleotides read TGCAGTGCTAGAGGAGGGGGGACAGGGAGAACTGAAGCTTACTTT.

This clonotype was counted many times. The rearrangement links TRBV11-2 to TRBJ2-1; 15 bases are shared with TRBD2. V dropped 4 bases and J dropped 9; count of bases not matched to a gene: 7. Germline loops: CDR1 SGHAT, CDR2 FQNNGV. This CDR3 contains 16 residues. Here the CDR3 reads CASSSGLAGGPSEQFF. The CDR3 DNA sequence: TGTGCCAGCAGCTCCGGACTAGCGGGAGGGCCGAGTGAGCAGTTCTTC.

This clonotype was found many times. The chain is built from TRBV6-1 and TRBJ2-1; unclear D gene. Germline lookup yields CDR1 MNHNS and CDR2 SASEGT. Between the trimmed V and J ends, which lost 8 bases and 4 bases, there was a span of 15 bases. This CDR3 has 14 amino acids. The CDR3, as DNA: TGTGCCAGCTCCCCACAGCAGGCTTACAATGAGCAGTTCTTC. It is translated as CASSPQQAYNEQFF.

This clonotype was observed many times. This sequence joins TRBV28 and TRBJ2-1, with D perhaps assigned TRBD1 or TRBD2 (5 bases each). V was cut by 6 bases and J by 0 bases, with 21 bases left in between. Per germline, CDR1 MDHEN and CDR2 SYDVKM. The CDR3 sequence is 18 residues long. CDR3 loop: CASSQPGPGQSSYNEQFF. As DNA, the CDR3 is TGTGCCAGCAGCCAACCGGGGCCCGGCCAAAGCTCCTACAATGAGCAGTTCTTC.